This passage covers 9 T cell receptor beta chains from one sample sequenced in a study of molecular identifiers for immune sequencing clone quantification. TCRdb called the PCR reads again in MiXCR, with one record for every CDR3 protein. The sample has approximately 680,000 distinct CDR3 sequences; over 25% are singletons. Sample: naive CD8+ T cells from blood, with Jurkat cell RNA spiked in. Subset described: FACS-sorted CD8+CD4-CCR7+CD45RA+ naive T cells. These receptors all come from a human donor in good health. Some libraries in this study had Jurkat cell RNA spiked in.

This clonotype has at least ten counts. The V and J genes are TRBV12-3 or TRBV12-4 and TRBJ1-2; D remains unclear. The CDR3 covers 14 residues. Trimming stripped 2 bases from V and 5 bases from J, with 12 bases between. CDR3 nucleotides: TGTGCCAGCAGTTTATCCGGGCAGCCATATGGCTACACCTTC. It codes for CASSLSGQPYGYTF.

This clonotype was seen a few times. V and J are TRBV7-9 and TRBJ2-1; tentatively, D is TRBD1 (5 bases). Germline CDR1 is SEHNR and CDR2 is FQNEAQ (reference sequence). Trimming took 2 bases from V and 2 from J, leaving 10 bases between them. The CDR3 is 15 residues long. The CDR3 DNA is TGTGCCAGCAGCTTAAATGACAGTCCCTACAATGAGCAGTTCTTC. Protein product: CASSLNDSPYNEQFF.

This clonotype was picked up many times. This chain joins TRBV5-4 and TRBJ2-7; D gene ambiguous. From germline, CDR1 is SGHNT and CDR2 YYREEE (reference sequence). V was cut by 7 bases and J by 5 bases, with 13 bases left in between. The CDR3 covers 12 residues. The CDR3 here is CASGPGLHEQYF. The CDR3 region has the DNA TGTGCCAGCGGGCCTGGGTTACACGAGCAGTACTTC.

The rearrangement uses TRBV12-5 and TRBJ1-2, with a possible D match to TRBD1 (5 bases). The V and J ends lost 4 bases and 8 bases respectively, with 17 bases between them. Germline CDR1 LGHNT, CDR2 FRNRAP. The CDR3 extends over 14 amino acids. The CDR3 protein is CASGSSVGVRGYTF. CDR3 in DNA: TGTGCTAGTGGTTCCTCTGTAGGGGTCAGGGGCTACACCTTC. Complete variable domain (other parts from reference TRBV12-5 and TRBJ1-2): DARVTQTPRHKVTEMGQEVTMRCQPILGHNTVFWYRQTMMQGLELLAYFRNRAPLDDSGMPKDRFSAEMPDATLATLKIQPSEPRDSAVYFCASGSSVGVRGYTFGSGTRLTVV.

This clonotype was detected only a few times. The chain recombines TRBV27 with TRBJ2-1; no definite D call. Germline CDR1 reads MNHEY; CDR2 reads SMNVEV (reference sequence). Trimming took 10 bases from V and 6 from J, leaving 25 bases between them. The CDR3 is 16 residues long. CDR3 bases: TGTGCCACCGTCGGTTATAGCAGCTCTCATCTCAATGAGCAGTTCTTC. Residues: CATVGYSSSHLNEQFF.

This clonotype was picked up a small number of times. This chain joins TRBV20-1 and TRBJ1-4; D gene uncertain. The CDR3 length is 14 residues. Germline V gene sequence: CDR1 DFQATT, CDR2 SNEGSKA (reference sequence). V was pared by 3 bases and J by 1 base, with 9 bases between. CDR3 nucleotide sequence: TGCAGTGCTAGTAGCTGGGAAACTAATGAAAAACTGTTTTTT. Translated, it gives CSASSWETNEKLFF.

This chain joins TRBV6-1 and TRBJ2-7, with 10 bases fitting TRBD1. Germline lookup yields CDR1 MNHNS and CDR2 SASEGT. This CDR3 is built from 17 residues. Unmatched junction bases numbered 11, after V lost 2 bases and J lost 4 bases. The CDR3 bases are TGTGCCAGCAGTGAATTGACAGGGGGCTGGTTGTCTTACGAGCAGTACTTC. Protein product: CASSELTGGWLSYEQYF.

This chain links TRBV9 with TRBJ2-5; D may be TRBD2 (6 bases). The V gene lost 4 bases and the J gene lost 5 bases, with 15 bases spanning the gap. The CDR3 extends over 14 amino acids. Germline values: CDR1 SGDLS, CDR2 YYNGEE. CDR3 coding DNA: TGTGCCAGCAGCACGGGGGATCCGGGGGAGACCCAGTACTTC. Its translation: CASSTGDPGETQYF.

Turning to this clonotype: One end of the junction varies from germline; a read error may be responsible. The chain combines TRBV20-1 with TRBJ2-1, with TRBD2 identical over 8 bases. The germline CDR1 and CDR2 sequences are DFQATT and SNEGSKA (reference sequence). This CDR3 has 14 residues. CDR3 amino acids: CSARAGSGMDEQFF. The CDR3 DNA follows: TGCAGTGCCAGAGCGGGTAGCGGGATGGATGAGCAGTTCTTC.